This T cell receptor beta chain was sequenced in a study of shared clonotypes between healthy human individuals. The assay was immunoSEQ multiplex PCR, and TCRdb's table has in-frame clones only and misses some. Found here are about 2.2 million clones, about 92% of them singletons; the top ten hold over 1.5%. As defined, naive CD8 cells were CD45RO-negative and positively selected for CCR7, with terminally differentiated effector memory CD45RA+ cells excluded. This CDR3 region has 14 residues. CDR1 and CDR2 from the germline V gene are MNHNY and SVGAGI (reference sequence). The J segment lost 4 bases and the V segment lost 7 bases, leaving 9 bases of the junction unmatched.

The receptor comes from a man in his late teens or twenties in good health. Some clones in this sample may be carry-over from other donors' samples. The chain carries TRBV6-6 and TRBJ1-2; 7 positions agree with TRBD1. The sequenced material came from naive CD8+ T cells from PBMCs. The CDR3 bases are TGTGCCAGCACCTACTCTGCAGGGGGCTATGGCTACACCTTC. Amino acid sequence: CASTYSAGGYGYTF.